This T cell receptor beta chain comes out of a study of T-cell memory formation after mild COVID-19. Study outcomes and limitations: Researchers found some responding clones in pre-infection memory, a sign that cross-reactive memory joined. There was no confirmation that second-wave clones peaking on day 37 were SARS-CoV-2 specific.

This CDR3 is 13 amino acids long. The germline gives CDR1 SEHNR, CDR2 FQNEAQ (reference sequence). Trimming took off 8 bases at V and 3 bases at J, with 12 bases between the two ends. Each CDR3 protein gets one entry after TCRdb re-called the 5' RACE reads with MiXCR. The table records tens of thousands of distinct CDR3 sequences, over 13% of them present only once. Comments on this clonotype: Its antigen is undetermined.

The sample comprised PBMCs or a T cell subset sorted from them (not recorded which). The sequence was collected from a man aged 18 to 29 who had mild COVID-19 (a few samples of this study predate the infection). Cell type and time point are not known. This chain connects TRBV7-9 to TRBJ2-3; the D call may be TRBD1 or TRBD2 (6 bases each). The CDR3 protein is CASHRGPTDTQYF. CDR3 bases: TGTGCCAGCCACCGGGGGCCTACAGATACGCAGTATTTT. Looking up the rest from reference TRBV7-9 and TRBJ2-3 gives the full variable domain: DTGVSQNPRHKITKRGQNVTFRCDPISEHNRLYWYRQTLGQGPEFLTYFQNEAQLEKSRLLSDRFSAERPKGSFSTLEIQRTEQGDSAMYLCASHRGPTDTQYFGPGTRLTVL.